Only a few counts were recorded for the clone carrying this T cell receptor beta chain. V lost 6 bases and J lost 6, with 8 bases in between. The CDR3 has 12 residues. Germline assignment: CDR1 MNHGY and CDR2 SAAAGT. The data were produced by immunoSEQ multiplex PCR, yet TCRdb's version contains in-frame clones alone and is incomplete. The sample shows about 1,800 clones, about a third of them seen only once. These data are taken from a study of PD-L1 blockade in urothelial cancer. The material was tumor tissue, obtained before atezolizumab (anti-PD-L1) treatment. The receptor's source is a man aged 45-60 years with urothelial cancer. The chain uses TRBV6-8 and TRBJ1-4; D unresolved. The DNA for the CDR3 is TGTGCCAGCAGAAAAGGAGATGAAAAACTGTTTTTT. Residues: CASRKGDEKLFF.